This T cell receptor (beta chain) was sequenced for a study of T-cell memory formation after mild COVID-19. General study results and limits: Later expanders leaned CD4+, whereas day 15 to 85 contracting clones were balanced CD4/CD8. Researchers found some responding clones in pre-infection memory, a sign that cross-reactive memory joined.

TCRdb reprocessed the 5' RACE reads with MiXCR, giving one entry per CDR3 protein. Seen here are roughly 150,000 distinct CDR3 sequences, over 10% observed once, and the top ten hold approximately 3.6%. The length of the CDR3 is 13 residues. V was cut by 8 bases and J by 8 bases, with 16 bases left in between. CDR1 and CDR2 from the germline V gene are SEHNR and FQNEAQ (reference sequence). A few counts support this clonotype. Its antigen is not known. The clonotype comes from a man aged 18 to 29 who had mild COVID-19 (a few samples of this study predate the infection). Cell type and time point are not known. The gene calls are TRBV7-9 and TRBJ2-1; D might be TRBD1 (6 bases). The sample taken for sequencing was PBMCs or a T cell subset sorted from them (not recorded which). CDR3 coding DNA: TGTGCCAGCCCGACAGGCCCCGAGGATGAGCAGTTCTTC. It specifies CASPTGPEDEQFF.